The 14 T cell receptor beta chains in this list originate from one sample, sequenced in a study of T cell responses to AZD1222 COVID-19 vaccine. The assay was immunoSEQ multiplex PCR, and TCRdb's table has in-frame clones only and misses some. The table has tens of thousands of clones, more than 70% seen once. The source was peripheral blood, collected on day 0 of AZD1222 vaccination. These receptors all stem from an adult in good health.

The chain carries TRBV19 and TRBJ2-1, with D perhaps matching TRBD2 (7 bases). V was clipped by 7 bases and J by 10 bases, with 20 bases between them. The length of the CDR3 is 14 residues. Per the germline V gene, CDR1 is LNHDA and CDR2 is SQIVND (reference sequence). The CDR3 nucleotides are TGTGCCAGTATGTTGAGGGGGGGCATTCGGGAGCAGTTCTTC. Protein product: CASMLRGGIREQFF.

The chain is built from TRBV6-5 and TRBJ1-1; 8 bases agree with TRBD1. Looked up from germline, CDR1 is MNHEY and CDR2 is SVGAGI. The V gene end was trimmed by 0 bases and the J gene end by 7 bases; junction bases not matched to a gene: 4. The CDR3 is 14 residues long. The CDR3 here is CASSYSGTGSEAFF. CDR3 nucleotide sequence: TGTGCCAGCAGTTACTCCGGGACAGGAAGTGAAGCTTTCTTT.

This rearrangement joins TRBV6-5 to TRBJ1-6; possible D gene TRBD1, 5 bases. CDR3 length: 15 residues. Germline CDR1 and CDR2: MNHEY and SVGAGI. Deletions cut 6 bases from V and 6 bases from J, with 15 bases between. The DNA for the CDR3 is TGTGCCAGCAGGGGTCAGGGTCTGGGTAATTCACCCCTCCACTTT. It yields the protein CASRGQGLGNSPLHF.

The J gene is TRBJ1-6, the V gene TRBV2, with 7 positions matching TRBD1. The CDR3 has 13 residues. The germline V gene encodes CDR1 SNHLY and CDR2 FYNNEI. The J segment lost 9 bases and the V segment lost 6 bases, leaving 5 bases of the junction unmatched. In nucleotides, the CDR3 is TGTGCCAGCAGCGACAGGGAGGGTTCACCCCTCCACTTT. Residues: CASSDREGSPLHF.

The genes are TRBV7-2 and TRBJ1-1; unclear D gene. Between the trimmed V and J ends, which lost 4 bases and 1 base, there was a span of 10 bases. The germline V gene encodes CDR1 SGHTA and CDR2 FQGNSA. The length of the CDR3 is 14 residues. The CDR3 DNA sequence: TGTGCCAGCAGCTCTGGGTGGGGGAACACTGAAGCTTTCTTT. Translation: CASSSGWGNTEAFF.

The V and J genes are TRBV6-5 and TRBJ1-3, with D tentatively TRBD1 (5 bases). V was trimmed by 2 bases and J by 0 bases, leaving 11 bases between them. The CDR3 runs 16 residues. CDR1 is MNHEY and CDR2 is SVGAGI in the germline V gene. For the CDR3, the DNA is TGTGCCAGCAGTTACGATGACAGCGACTCTGGAAACACCATATATTTT. Encoded protein: CASSYDDSDSGNTIYF.

The CDR3 here is CAISESAGYNEGQFF. The CDR3 DNA sequence: TGTGCCATCAGTGAGTCGGCAGGGTACAATGAAGGGCAGTTCTTC. The chain couples TRBV10-3 to TRBJ2-1, with D possibly being TRBD1 (5 bases). The CDR3 is 15 residues long. Germline V gene data show CDR1 as ENHRY and CDR2 as SYGVKD. The V end lost 0 bases, the J end lost 12 bases, and 18 bases lay between the germline ends.

The chain combines TRBV6-5 with TRBJ1-2, with TRBD1 identical over 7 bases. CDR1 is MNHEY, CDR2 SVGAGI, per germline. This CDR3 has 14 residues. The ends lost 6 bases at V and 7 bases at J; junction bases unmatched: 11. The CDR3 loop is CASRLQGLRRGYTF. DNA of the CDR3: TGTGCCAGCAGGCTACAGGGGCTACGACGTGGCTACACCTTC.

This chain links TRBV2 with TRBJ1-2; 9 nucleotides line up with TRBD1. The CDR3 is 14 amino acids. Germline V gene lookup returns CDR1 SNHLY and CDR2 FYNNEI. V lost 3 bases, J lost 6 bases, and 5 bases stayed unmatched. The CDR3 nucleotides are TGTGCCAGCAGTGAGTCCGGGACAGGGAATGGCTACACCTTC. Its translation is CASSESGTGNGYTF.

The chain links TRBV6-5 to TRBJ2-2, with 7 positions matching TRBD1. The CDR3 contains 14 residues. V lost 7 bases, J lost 0 bases, and 2 bases stayed unmatched. Germline V gene lookup returns CDR1 MNHEY and CDR2 SVGAGI. The CDR3 sequence is CASIGTANTGELFF. The CDR3 DNA is TGTGCCAGCATAGGGACAGCGAACACCGGGGAGCTGTTTTTT.

The chain uses TRBV7-9 and TRBJ2-2, with 8 bases lining up with TRBD1. This CDR3 is 17 amino acids long. Trimming took 10 bases from V and 5 from J; bases not matched to a gene: 18. The germline V gene has CDR1 SEHNR and CDR2 FQNEAQ (reference sequence). The CDR3 region is CATPAVPGQDFTGELFF. CDR3 nucleotides: TGTGCCACCCCGGCTGTTCCGGGACAGGATTTTACCGGGGAGCTGTTTTTT.

The sample holds one count of this clone. V usage is TRBV7-6 and J usage is TRBJ1-1; 9 bases map to TRBD1. CDR3 length: 17 amino acids. V shed 0 bases, J shed 6 bases, and the junction held 11 bases outside the gene matches. CDR1 and CDR2 from the germline V gene are SGHVS and FNYEAQ. The CDR3 is CASSLADRGSLGAEAFF. CDR3 bases: TGTGCCAGCAGCTTAGCGGACAGGGGCTCCCTCGGCGCTGAAGCTTTCTTT.

The J gene is TRBJ1-4, the V gene TRBV27; D not certain. The CDR3 is made up of 16 amino acids. Germline CDR1 is MNHEY and CDR2 is SMNVEV (reference sequence). V was pared by 7 bases and J by 7 bases, with 22 bases between. The CDR3 sequence is CASTRLSGVGSEKLFF. CDR3 coding DNA: TGTGCCAGCACCCGACTTTCGGGTGTTGGGTCTGAAAAACTGTTTTTT.

The gene calls are TRBV9 and TRBJ1-5; 8 bases map to TRBD1. The CDR3 is made up of 14 amino acids. The germline gives CDR1 SGDLS, CDR2 YYNGEE. Losses at the gene ends were 4 bases for V and 6 bases for J; bases not matched to a gene: 6. CDR3 protein: CASSSATGAQPQHF. The DNA of the CDR3 is TGTGCCAGCAGCTCCGCGACAGGGGCTCAGCCCCAGCATTTT.